This T cell receptor beta chain comes out of a study of blood T cell repertoires in COVID-19. Study as a whole: T cells, B-cell-depleted T cells, or PBMCs provided the cDNA or gDNA that served as material.

Data came from immunoSEQ multiplex PCR; TCRdb stores just in-frame clones and leaves some out. Of about 160,000 clones in the sample, roughly 90% were seen once. The CDR3 extends over 12 amino acids. V was trimmed by 5 bases and J by 0 bases, leaving 4 bases between them. Germline CDR1 and CDR2: KGHSH and LQKENI. The source of this sequence is a man aged 55 to 70 with active or convalescent COVID-19. Sequencing input: peripheral blood. The chain has TRBV18 and TRBJ1-1; D is unresolved. As DNA, the CDR3 is TGTGCCAGCTCAAAGCTGAACACTGAAGCTTTCTTT. Translating gives CASSKLNTEAFF.